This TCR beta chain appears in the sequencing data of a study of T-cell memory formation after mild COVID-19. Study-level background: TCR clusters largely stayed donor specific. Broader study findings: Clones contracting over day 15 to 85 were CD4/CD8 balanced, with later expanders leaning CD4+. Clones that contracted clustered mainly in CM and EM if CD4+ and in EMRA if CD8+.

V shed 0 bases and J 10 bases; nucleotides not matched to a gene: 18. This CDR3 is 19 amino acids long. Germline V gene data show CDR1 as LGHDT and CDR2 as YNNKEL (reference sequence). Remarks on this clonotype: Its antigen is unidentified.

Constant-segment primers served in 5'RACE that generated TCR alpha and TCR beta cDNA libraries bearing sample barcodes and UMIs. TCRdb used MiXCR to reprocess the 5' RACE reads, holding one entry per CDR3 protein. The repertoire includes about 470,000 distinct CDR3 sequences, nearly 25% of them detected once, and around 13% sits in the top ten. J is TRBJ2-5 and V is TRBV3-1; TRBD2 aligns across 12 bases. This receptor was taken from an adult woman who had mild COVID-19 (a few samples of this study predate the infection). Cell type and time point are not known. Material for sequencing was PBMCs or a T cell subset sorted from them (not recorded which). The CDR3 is CASSQDFSLGLAGPNVQYF. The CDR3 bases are TGTGCCAGCAGCCAAGATTTTTCTCTTGGACTAGCGGGGCCTAACGTCCAGTACTTC.